This T cell receptor (beta chain) originates from a study of T cell responses to AZD1222 COVID-19 vaccine (dated by TCRdb to 2020 to 2023). In terms of the full investigation: AZD1222 recipients given second doses at about 4 weeks or at about 12 weeks were pooled, since spike-specific TCR depth and breadth were not found to differ between the two schedules. A total of approximately 240 trial participants underwent TCR sequencing, of whom about 200 received two doses of AZD1222 and some 25 received two doses of the MenACWY control vaccine. Trial participants were enrolled by age into subgroups of 18-55, 56-69 and 70-plus years, and around 150, 28 and 57 TCR-sequenced participants, respectively, were included in these subgroups. Findings and caveats that apply to the study as a whole: Nearly half of unique spike-specific TCRs reportedly recognized epitopes outside regions mutated in the B.1.351 and B.1.1.7 variants. Participants were mostly white British, with more females than males. The authors suggested clonal diversity may have been underestimated. Spike-specific TCR breadth and depth rose significantly after two AZD1222 doses compared with day 0 and with MenACWY recipients. The 56-69-year group was small, and its depth increase did not reach significance, likely because of low power. CD4 TCRs associated with the vaccine covered the entire spike protein, and the dominant responses were in regions 160-218 and 743-854. No day 14 peak-response samples were available, so repertoires were characterized only after the peak T cell response. Conclusions about previously exposed vaccinees are limited because only five to seven AZD1222 recipients were SARS-CoV-2 seropositive at baseline.

The CDR3 regions of human TCRbeta chains were analyzed by immunosequencing. The source study handled its data this way. TCRs in the repertoires were compared against a reference library of SARS-CoV-2-specific TCRs that had been generated with the MIRA antigen-specificity platform. Breadth was defined as the fraction of unique TCRs that were SARS-CoV-2-associated. Depth was defined as the fraction of total T cells that were SARS-CoV-2-associated. Each spike-specific TCR was assigned to its reactive spike region and to a CD4 or CD8 class using the MIRA data. Log10-transformed breadth and depth values were compared by one-way ANOVA with Sidak's multiple comparisons tests. The table comes from immuneACCESS by way of TCRdb, which keeps in-frame sequences with V and J called. Part of the clones is missing from these tables; in studies checked, under half for an unresolved V gene and the rest for unknown reasons. The V and J calls and clone size come from that table; D and trimming were worked out from the DNA. A total of around 110,000 clones appear in this sample, about 90% of them only once. The ten largest clones add up to around a tenth of the sample.

This clone was found a few times. Its binding antigen is unknown. There are no base qualities to consult, and no much larger clone falls within one base. In light of the paper, this sample's time point label describes: baseline before first vaccination. Samples from vaccinated people were obtained from the UK trials COV001 and COV002, which included a single-blind randomized controlled phase 2/3 trial of AZD1222 (ChAdOx1 nCoV-19) in healthy adults. Trial participant PBMC samples were collected at day 0 and day 28 after the second dose for TCRbeta chain sequencing. The TCR originated in an adult in good health. The source was peripheral blood, collected on day 0 of AZD1222 vaccination.

The CDR3: CASSLSGVEGPALDTQYF. In nucleotides, the sequence is TGTGCCAGCAGTTTATCAGGCGTCGAGGGGCCAGCGTTGGATACGCAGTATTTT. The rearranged chain carries TRBV27 and TRBJ2-3; the D call is possibly TRBD1 or TRBD2, each sharing 5 bases. From the cysteine through the phenylalanine, the CDR3 covers 18 amino acids. Left in the record is the CDR3 DNA by itself, 54 bases read in frame from the first base. V lost 0 bases and J lost 6 bases; the stretch between them is 22 bases long. The germline V gene (reference sequence) provides CDR1 MNHEY and CDR2 SMNVEV.